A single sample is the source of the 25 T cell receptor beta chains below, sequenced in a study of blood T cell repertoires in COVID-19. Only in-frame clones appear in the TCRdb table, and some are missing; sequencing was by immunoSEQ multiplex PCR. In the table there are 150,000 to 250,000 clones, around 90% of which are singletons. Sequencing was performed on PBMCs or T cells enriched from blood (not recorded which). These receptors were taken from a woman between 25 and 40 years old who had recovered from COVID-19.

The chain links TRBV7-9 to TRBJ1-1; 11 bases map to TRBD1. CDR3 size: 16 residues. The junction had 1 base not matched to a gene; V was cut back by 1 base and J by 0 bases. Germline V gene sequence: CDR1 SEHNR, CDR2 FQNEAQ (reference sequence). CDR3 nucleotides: TGTGCCAGCAGCTTAGGGGACAGGGGGTTGAACACTGAAGCTTTCTTT. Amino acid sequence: CASSLGDRGLNTEAFF. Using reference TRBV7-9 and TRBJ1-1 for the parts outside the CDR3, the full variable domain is DTGVSQNPRHKITKRGQNVTFRCDPISEHNRLYWYRQTLGQGPEFLTYFQNEAQLEKSRLLSDRFSAERPKGSFSTLEIQRTEQGDSAMYLCASSLGDRGLNTEAFFGQGTRLTVV.

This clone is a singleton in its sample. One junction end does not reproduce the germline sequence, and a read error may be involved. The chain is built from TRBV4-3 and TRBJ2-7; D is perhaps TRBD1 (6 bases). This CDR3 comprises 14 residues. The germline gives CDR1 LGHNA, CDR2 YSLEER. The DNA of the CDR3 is TGCGCCAGCAGCAAAGACAGGTACTCCTACGAGCAGTACTTC. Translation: CASSKDRYSYEQYF.

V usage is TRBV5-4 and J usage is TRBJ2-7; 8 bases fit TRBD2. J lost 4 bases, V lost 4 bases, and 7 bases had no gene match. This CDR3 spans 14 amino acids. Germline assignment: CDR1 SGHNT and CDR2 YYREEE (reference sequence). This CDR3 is CASSDPGGSYEQYF. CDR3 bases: TGTGCCAGCAGCGATCCGGGAGGGTCTTACGAGCAGTACTTC. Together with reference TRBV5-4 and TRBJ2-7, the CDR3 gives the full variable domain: ETGVTQSPTHLIKTRGQQVTLRCSSQSGHNTVSWYQQALGQGPQFIFQYYREEENGRGNFPPRFSGLQFPNYSSELNVNALELDDSALYLCASSDPGGSYEQYFGPGTRLTVT.

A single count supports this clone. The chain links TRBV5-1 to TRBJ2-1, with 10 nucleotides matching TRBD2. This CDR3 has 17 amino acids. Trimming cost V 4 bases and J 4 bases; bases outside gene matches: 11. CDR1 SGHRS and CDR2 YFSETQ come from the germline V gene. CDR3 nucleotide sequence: TGCGCCAGCAGCCCAACTAGCGGGGTATTACTTTACAATGAGCAGTTCTTC. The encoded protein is CASSPTSGVLLYNEQFF.

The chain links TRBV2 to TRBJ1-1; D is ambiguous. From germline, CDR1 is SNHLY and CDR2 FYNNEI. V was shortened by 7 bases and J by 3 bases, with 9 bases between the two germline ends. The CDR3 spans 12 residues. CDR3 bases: TGTGCCAGCACCCGGCAGGACACTGAAGCTTTCTTT. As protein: CASTRQDTEAFF.

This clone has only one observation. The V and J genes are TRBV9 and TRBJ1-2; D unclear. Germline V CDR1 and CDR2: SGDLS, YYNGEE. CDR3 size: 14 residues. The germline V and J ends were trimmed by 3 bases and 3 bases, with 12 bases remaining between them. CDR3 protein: CASSAYASYYGYTF. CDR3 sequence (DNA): TGTGCCAGCAGCGCCTACGCCTCTTACTATGGCTACACCTTC. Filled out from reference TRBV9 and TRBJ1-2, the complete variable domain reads DSGVTQTPKHLITATGQRVTLRCSPRSGDLSVYWYQQSLDQGLQFLIQYYNGEERAKGNILERFSAQQFPDLHSELNLSSLELGDSALYFCASSAYASYYGYTFGSGTRLTVV.

CDR3 in amino acids: CASNSGDWGYTF. The CDR3 DNA sequence: TGTGCCAGCAATTCGGGGGATTGGGGCTACACCTTC. The rearrangement joins TRBV6-6 to TRBJ1-2; TRBD1 might be the D (5 bases). V dropped 7 bases and J dropped 8 bases, with 14 bases sitting between them. The CDR3 spans 12 residues. CDR1 MNHNY and CDR2 SVGAGI come from the germline V gene (reference sequence).

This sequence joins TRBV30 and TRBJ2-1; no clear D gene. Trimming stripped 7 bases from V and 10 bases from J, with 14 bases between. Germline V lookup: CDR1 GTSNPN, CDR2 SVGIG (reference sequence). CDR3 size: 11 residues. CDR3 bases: TGTGCCTTCCGCCCTATCACCGAGCAGTTCTTC. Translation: CAFRPITEQFF.

The CDR3 sequence: CASSQDTATSGGYNEQFF. For the CDR3, the DNA is TGTGCCAGCAGCCAAGATACCGCCACTAGCGGGGGCTACAATGAGCAGTTCTTC. The chain joins TRBV4-2 to TRBJ2-1; 11 positions match TRBD2. Per the germline V gene, CDR1 is LGHNA and CDR2 is YNFKEQ. Trimming removed 0 bases from V and 3 bases from J; junction bases left unmatched: 7. The CDR3 is made up of 18 amino acids.

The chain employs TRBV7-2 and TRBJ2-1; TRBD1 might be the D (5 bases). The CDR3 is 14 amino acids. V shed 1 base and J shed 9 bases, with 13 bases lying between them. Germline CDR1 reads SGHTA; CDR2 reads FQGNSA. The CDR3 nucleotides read TGTGCCAGCAGCTTAGACTCAGGGTTTAGTGAGCAGTTCTTC. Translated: CASSLDSGFSEQFF.

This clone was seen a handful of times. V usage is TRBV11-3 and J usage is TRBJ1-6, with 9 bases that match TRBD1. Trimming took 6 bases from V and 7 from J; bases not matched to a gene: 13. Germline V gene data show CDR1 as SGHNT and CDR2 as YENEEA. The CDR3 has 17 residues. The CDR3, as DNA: TGTGCCAGCAGGCGTGGAGGCGGGACAGGGCGAAATTCACCCCTCCACTTT. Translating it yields CASRRGGGTGRNSPLHF.

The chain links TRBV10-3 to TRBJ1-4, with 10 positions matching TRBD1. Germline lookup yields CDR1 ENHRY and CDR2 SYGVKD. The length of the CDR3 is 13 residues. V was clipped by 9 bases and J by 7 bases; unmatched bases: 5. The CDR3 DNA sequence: TGTGCCATTCTAGACAGGGGGCGTGAAAAACTGTTTTTT. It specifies CAILDRGREKLFF.

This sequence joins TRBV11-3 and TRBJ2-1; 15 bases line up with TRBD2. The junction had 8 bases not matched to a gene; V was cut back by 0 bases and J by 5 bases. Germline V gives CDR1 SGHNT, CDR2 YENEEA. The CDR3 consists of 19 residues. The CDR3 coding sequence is TGTGCCAGCAGCTTAGATGGGGGACTAGCGGGAGGATGGGACAATGAGCAGTTCTTC. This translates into CASSLDGGLAGGWDNEQFF.

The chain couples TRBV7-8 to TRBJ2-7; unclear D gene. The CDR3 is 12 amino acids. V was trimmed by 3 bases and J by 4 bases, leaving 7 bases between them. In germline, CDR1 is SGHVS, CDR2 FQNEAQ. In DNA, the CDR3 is TGTGCCAGCAGCTTGGCCCGTTACGAGCAGTACTTC. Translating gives CASSLARYEQYF.

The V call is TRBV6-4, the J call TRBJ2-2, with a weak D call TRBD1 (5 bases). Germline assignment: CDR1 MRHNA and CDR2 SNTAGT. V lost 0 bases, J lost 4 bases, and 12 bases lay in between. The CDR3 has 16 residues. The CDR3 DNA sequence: TGTGCCAGCAGTGACTCGCCGCAGGGAAGCACCGGGGAGCTGTTTTTT. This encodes CASSDSPQGSTGELFF.

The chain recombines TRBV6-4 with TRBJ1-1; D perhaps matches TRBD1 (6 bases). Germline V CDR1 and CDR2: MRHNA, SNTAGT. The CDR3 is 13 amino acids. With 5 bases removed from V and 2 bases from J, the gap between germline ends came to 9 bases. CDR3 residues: CASSPDSNTEAFF. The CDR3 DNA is TGTGCCAGCAGTCCGGACAGTAACACTGAAGCTTTCTTT.

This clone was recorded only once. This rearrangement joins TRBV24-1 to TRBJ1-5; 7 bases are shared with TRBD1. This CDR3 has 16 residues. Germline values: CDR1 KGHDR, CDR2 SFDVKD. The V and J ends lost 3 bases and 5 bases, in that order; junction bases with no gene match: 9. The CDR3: CATSDLTGPGDQPQHF. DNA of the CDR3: TGTGCCACCAGTGATCTGACAGGGCCGGGGGATCAGCCCCAGCATTTT.

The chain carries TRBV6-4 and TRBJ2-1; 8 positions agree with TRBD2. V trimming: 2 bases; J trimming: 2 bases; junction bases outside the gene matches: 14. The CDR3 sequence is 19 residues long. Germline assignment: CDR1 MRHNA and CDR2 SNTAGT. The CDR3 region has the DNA TGTGCCAGCAGTGACATAGCGGGGCCTGGAGGTGGTACCTACAATGAGCAGTTCTTC. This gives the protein CASSDIAGPGGGTYNEQFF.

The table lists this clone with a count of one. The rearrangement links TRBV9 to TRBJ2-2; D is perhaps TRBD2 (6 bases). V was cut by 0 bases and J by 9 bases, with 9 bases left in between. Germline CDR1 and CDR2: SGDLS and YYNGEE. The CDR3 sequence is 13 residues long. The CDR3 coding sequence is TGTGCCAGCAGCGTAGTGGAGGGCAGGGAGCTGTTTTTT. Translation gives CASSVVEGRELFF.

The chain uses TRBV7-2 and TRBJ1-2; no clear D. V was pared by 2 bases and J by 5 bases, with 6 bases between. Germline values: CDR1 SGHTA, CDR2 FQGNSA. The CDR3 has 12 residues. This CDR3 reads CASSLPFYGYTF. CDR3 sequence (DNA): TGTGCCAGCAGCTTACCCTTTTATGGCTACACCTTC.

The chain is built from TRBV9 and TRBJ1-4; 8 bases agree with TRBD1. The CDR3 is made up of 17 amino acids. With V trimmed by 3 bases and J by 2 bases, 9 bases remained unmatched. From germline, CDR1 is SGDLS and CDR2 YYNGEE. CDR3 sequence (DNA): TGTGCCAGCAGCGCCGGGACAGGAGGTTATACTAATGAAAAACTGTTTTTT. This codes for CASSAGTGGYTNEKLFF.

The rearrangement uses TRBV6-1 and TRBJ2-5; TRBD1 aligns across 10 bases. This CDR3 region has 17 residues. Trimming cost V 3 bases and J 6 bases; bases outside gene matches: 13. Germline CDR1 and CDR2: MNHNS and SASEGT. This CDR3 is CASSDPTGGWLRKTQYF. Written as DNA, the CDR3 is TGTGCCAGCAGTGACCCGACAGGGGGCTGGTTGAGAAAGACCCAGTACTTC.

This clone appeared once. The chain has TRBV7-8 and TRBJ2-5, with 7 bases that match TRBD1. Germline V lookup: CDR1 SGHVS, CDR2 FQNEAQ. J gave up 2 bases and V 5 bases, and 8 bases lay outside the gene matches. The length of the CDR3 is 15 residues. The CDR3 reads CASSTRQGRQETQYF. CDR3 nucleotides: TGTGCCAGCAGCACCCGACAGGGTCGGCAAGAGACCCAGTACTTC.

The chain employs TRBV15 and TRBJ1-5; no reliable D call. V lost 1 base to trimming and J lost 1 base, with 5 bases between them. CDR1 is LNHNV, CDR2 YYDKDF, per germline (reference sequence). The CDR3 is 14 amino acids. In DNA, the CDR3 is TGTGCCACCAGCAGAGCAAGCAGCAATCAGCCCCAGCATTTT. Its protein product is CATSRASSNQPQHF.

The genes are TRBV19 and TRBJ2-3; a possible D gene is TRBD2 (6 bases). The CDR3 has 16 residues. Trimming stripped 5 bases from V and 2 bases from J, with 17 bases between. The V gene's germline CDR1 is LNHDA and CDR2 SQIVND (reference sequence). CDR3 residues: CASSYTGTPLTDTQYF. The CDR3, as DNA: TGTGCCAGTAGTTACACCGGGACTCCACTCACAGATACGCAGTATTTT.